This T cell receptor (beta chain) originates from a study of cytomegalovirus exposure and HLA in healthy donors. CDR3 length: 14 residues. CDR1 and CDR2 (germline): SGHRS, YFSETQ. V was pared by 0 bases and J by 5 bases, with 5 bases of the junction left unmatched. The study ran its PCR with 60 Vbeta and 13 Jbeta primers. Clones were sequenced by immunoSEQ multiplex PCR, and TCRdb holds only the in-frame ones, with some missing. This sample yields about 120,000 clones, of which about three quarters are seen a single time; 6.3% belongs to the top ten. This clone has just a few counts. The antigen is not known. Study-level results: Among CMV-associated TCR beta chains, most appeared HLA-restricted in a later analysis. In an earlier analysis, about 87% or about 30%: the productive usage of most TCR beta V segments. TCR beta V- and J-gene trimming was later associated with a missense DCLRE1C variant.

The sequencing sample was made of PBMCs. The chain recombines TRBV5-1 with TRBJ2-7; 7 positions agree with TRBD1. The TCR originated in a woman in her 40s in good health and CMV-seronegative. CDR3 sequence: CASSLGQGNDEQYF. CDR3 sequence (DNA): TGCGCCAGCAGCTTGGGACAGGGAAACGACGAGCAGTACTTC. The entire variable domain, with the rest obtained from reference TRBV5-1 and TRBJ2-7, is as follows: KAGVTQTPRYLIKTRGQQVTLSCSPISGHRSVSWYQQTPGQGLQFLFEYFSETQRNKGNFPGRFSGRQFSNSRSEMNVSTLELGDSALYLCASSLGQGNDEQYFGPGTRLTVT.